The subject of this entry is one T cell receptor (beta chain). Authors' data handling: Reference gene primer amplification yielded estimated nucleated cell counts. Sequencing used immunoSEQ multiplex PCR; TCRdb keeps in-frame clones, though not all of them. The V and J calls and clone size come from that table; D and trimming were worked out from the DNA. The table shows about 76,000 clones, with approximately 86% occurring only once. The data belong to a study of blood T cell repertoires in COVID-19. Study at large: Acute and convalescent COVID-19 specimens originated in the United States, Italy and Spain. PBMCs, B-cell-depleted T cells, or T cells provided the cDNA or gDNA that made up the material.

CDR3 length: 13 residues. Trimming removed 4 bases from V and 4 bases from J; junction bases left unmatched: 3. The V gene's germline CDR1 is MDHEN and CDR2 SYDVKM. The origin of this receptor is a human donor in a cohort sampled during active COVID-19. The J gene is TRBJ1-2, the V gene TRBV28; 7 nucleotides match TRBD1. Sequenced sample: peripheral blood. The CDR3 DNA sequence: TGTGCCAGCAGTTCCGGGACAGCCTATGGCTACACCTTC. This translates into CASSSGTAYGYTF.